These 11 T cell receptor beta chains came from one sample sequenced in a study of regulatory T cells in long-lasting Graves disease. As to time point: persistent/refractory GD, antithyroid drugs over 5 years with positive TRAb. Preparation of the TCR library used RNA extracted from PBMCs. Arm-PCR of CDR3 regions and iRepertoire HTBI primers were used to build TCR beta libraries. TCRdb analysed the multiplex PCR reads with MiXCR anew, one entry per CDR3 protein. This sample has 420,000 or so distinct CDR3 sequences, with around 22% found just once. This sample comprised peripheral blood mononuclear cells (PBMCs), obtained when the disease was refractory, from a patient treated with antithyroid drugs. The source of these receptors is a female donor with Graves disease.

The chain is built from TRBV20-1 and TRBJ2-2; tentatively, D is TRBD2 (6 bases). Trimming shortened V by 1 base and J by 0 bases, and 12 bases separated the two germline ends. This CDR3 has 16 residues. Germline CDR1 DFQATT, CDR2 SNEGSKA (reference sequence). CDR3 protein: CSARVVGGANTGELFF. For the CDR3, the DNA is TGCAGTGCTAGAGTCGTCGGGGGTGCGAACACCGGGGAGCTGTTTTTT.

At least ten counts were recorded for this clonotype. The chain employs TRBV5-1 and TRBJ1-4, with TRBD1 matching 9 bases. The CDR3 is 16 residues long. CDR1 is SGHRS, CDR2 YFSETQ, per germline. J gave up 8 bases and V 0 bases, and 8 bases lay outside the gene matches. In DNA form, the CDR3 reads TGCGCCAGCAGCTTGGATGTGGGACAGGGCGAAGAAAAACTGTTTTTT. It is translated as CASSLDVGQGEEKLFF.

The CDR3 region is CASSNAGTGLYEQYF. The CDR3 nucleotides read TGTGCCAGCAGTAACGCCGGGACAGGGCTATACGAGCAGTACTTC. The V gene is TRBV6-1, the J gene TRBJ2-7; 9 bases map to TRBD1. Germline V gives CDR1 MNHNS, CDR2 SASEGT. The V gene end was trimmed by 5 bases and the J gene end by 4 bases; junction bases not matched to a gene: 9. CDR3 length: 15 residues.

This clonotype was recorded many times. V is TRBV28 and J is TRBJ1-3; 11 nucleotides align to TRBD1. The CDR3 length is 17 residues. The V gene's germline CDR1 is MDHEN and CDR2 SYDVKM. Trimming removed 4 bases from V and 4 bases from J; junction bases left unmatched: 9. In DNA form, the CDR3 reads TGTGCCAGCAGTTCACAGGACAGGGGGCTTAGGGGAAACACCATATATTTT. Translated: CASSSQDRGLRGNTIYF.

This clonotype has more than one count but fewer than ten. V usage is TRBV29-1 and J usage is TRBJ2-5; D is undetermined. Germline lookup yields CDR1 SQVTM and CDR2 ANQGSEA. The CDR3 is made up of 10 amino acids. Trimming removed 6 bases at V and 5 bases at J, with 7 bases between. The CDR3: CSVKIETQYF. The CDR3 DNA follows: TGCAGCGTCAAGATTGAGACCCAGTACTTC.

This clonotype was seen at least ten times. The chain combines TRBV7-3 with TRBJ2-5; TRBD2 agrees at 7 bases. The germline V gene has CDR1 SGHTA and CDR2 FQGTGA. With V trimmed by 4 bases and J by 2 bases, 1 base remained unmatched. CDR3 length: 13 residues. The CDR3 DNA is TGTGCCAGCAGCTGGGGAGGGCAAGAGACCCAGTACTTC. Its protein product is CASSWGGQETQYF.

This clonotype was counted ten times or more. The genes are TRBV27 and TRBJ1-6, with a tentative D call TRBD1 (5 bases). In germline, CDR1 is MNHEY, CDR2 SMNVEV (reference sequence). V was shortened by 5 bases and J by 7 bases, with 12 bases between the two germline ends. This CDR3 has 14 amino acids. The CDR3 loop reads CASSVRDLNSPLHF. CDR3 nucleotides: TGTGCCAGCAGTGTCCGGGACCTGAATTCACCCCTCCACTTT.

The rearrangement joins TRBV20-1 to TRBJ2-7, with a possible D match to TRBD1 (5 bases). This CDR3 has 14 amino acids. Germline lookup yields CDR1 DFQATT and CDR2 SNEGSKA (reference sequence). V lost 0 bases and J lost 3, with 12 bases in between. CDR3 sequence: CSARDPDNLYEQYF. Here the CDR3 DNA reads TGCAGTGCTAGAGATCCGGACAACCTCTACGAGCAGTACTTC.

This clonotype was seen many times. This rearrangement joins TRBV6-1 to TRBJ1-6; 9 bases are a match to TRBD1. The CDR3 has 15 residues. V trimming: 5 bases; J trimming: 14 bases; junction bases outside the gene matches: 13. Per germline, CDR1 MNHNS and CDR2 SASEGT. CDR3 sequence: CASSLSPGTGMALHF. The CDR3 DNA reads TGTGCCAGCAGTCTCAGTCCCGGGACAGGGATGGCCCTCCACTTT.

This clonotype was recorded at least ten times. The chain uses TRBV2 and TRBJ2-5; TRBD1 is a possible D gene (6 bases). CDR1 is SNHLY and CDR2 is FYNNEI in the germline V gene. This CDR3 has 15 amino acids. V was shortened by 8 bases and J by 3 bases, with 19 bases between the two germline ends. This CDR3 is CASRDRGTSKETQYF. For the CDR3, the DNA is TGTGCCAGCCGGGATAGGGGGACCAGTAAAGAGACCCAGTACTTC.

This clonotype has a single count. A single base separates this from a much larger clone, so it may be a read error. The chain uses TRBV6-6 and TRBJ2-2; D uncertain. The CDR3 consists of 16 residues. The V end lost 0 bases, the J end lost 4 bases, and 12 bases lay between the germline ends. CDR1 and CDR2 (germline): MNHNY, SVGAGI (reference sequence). For the CDR3, the DNA is TGTGCCAGCAGTTACTCGTGCGTCTTTGGCACCGGGGAGCTGTTTTTT. It translates to CASSYSCVFGTGELFF.